This T cell receptor (beta chain) was retrieved from a study of T cell responses to AZD1222 COVID-19 vaccine. Profiling relied on immunoSEQ multiplex PCR, and the TCRdb table lists in-frame clones only, not all of them. The data hold 100,000 to 150,000 clones, with more than 85% observed a single time. The CDR3 is 15 residues long. Trimming took 4 bases from V and 0 from J, leaving 10 bases between them. In germline, CDR1 is MGHRA, CDR2 YSYEKL. The source of this sequence is an adult in good health. This sample comprised peripheral blood, obtained on day 0 of MenACWY control vaccination. This sequence joins TRBV4-1 and TRBJ1-5; D is uncertain. CDR3 sequence (DNA): TGCGCCAGCAGCCCGGCGGCGGATAGCAATCAGCCCCAGCATTTT. As protein: CASSPAADSNQPQHF.